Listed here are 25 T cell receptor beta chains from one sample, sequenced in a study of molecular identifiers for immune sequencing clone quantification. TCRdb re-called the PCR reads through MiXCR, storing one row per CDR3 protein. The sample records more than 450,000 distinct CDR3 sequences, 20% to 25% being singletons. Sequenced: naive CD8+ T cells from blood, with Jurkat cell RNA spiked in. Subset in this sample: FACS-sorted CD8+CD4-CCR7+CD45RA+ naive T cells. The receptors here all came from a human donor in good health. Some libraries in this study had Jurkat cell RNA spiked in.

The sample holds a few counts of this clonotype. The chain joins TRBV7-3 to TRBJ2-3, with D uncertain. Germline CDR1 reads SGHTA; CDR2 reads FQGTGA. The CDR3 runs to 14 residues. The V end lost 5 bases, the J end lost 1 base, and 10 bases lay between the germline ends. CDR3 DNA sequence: TGTGCCAGCAGCCACTCTCAAGGCACAGATACGCAGTATTTT. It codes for CASSHSQGTDTQYF.

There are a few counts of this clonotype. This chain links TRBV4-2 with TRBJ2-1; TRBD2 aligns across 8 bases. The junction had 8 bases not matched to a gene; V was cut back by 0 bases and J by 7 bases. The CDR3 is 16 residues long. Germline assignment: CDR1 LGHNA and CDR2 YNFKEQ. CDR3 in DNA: TGTGCCAGCAGCCAAGATCCGGCCGGGACTAGAAATGAGCAGTTCTTC. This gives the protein CASSQDPAGTRNEQFF.

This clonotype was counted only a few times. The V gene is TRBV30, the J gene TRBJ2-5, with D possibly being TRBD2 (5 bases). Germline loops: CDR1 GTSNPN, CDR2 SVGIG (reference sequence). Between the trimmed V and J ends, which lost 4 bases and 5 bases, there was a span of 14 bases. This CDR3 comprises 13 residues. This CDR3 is CAWISFAGETQYF. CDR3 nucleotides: TGTGCCTGGATCTCGTTTGCGGGTGAGACCCAGTACTTC.

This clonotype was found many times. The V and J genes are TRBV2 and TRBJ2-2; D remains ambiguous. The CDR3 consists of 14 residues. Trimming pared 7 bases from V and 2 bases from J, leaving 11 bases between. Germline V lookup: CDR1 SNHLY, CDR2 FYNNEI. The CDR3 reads CASTRRLNTGELFF. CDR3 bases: TGTGCCAGCACAAGACGGTTAAACACCGGGGAGCTGTTTTTT.

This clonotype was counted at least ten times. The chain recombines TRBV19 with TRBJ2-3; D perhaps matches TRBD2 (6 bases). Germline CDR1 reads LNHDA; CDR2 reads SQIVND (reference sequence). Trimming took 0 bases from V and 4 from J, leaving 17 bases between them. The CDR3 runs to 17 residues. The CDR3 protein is CASSIDLLARVADTQYF. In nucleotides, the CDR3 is TGTGCCAGTAGTATAGATCTACTAGCTCGCGTCGCAGATACGCAGTATTTT.

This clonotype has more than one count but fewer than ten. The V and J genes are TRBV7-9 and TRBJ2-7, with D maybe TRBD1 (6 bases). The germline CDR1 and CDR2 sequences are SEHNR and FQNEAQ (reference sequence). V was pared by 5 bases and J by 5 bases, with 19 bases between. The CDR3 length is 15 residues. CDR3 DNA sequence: TGTGCCAGCAGCCACCTCTTAGGGGGTAACAACGAGCAGTACTTC. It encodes CASSHLLGGNNEQYF.

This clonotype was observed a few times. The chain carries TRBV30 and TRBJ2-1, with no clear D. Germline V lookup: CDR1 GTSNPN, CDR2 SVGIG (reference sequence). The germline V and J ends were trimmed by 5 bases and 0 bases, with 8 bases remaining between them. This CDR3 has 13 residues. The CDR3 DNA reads TGTGCCTGGGGCCCAAGCTCCTACAATGAGCAGTTCTTC. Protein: CAWGPSSYNEQFF.

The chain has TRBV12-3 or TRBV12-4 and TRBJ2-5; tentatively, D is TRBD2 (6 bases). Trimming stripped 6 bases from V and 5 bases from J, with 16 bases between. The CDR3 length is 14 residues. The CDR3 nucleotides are TGTGCCAGCAGCCAAATTGAAGGAGGGGAGACCCAGTACTTC. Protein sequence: CASSQIEGGETQYF.

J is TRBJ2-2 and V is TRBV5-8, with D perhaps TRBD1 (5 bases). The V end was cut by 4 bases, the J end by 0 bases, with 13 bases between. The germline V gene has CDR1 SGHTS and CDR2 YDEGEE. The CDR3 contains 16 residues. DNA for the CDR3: TGTGCCAGCAGCACGACAGCAATCGCGAACACCGGGGAGCTGTTTTTT. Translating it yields CASSTTAIANTGELFF.

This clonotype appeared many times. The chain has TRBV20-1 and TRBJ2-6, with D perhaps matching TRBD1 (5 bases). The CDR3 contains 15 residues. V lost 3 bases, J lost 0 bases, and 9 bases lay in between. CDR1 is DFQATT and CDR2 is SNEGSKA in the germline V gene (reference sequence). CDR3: CSAREQASGANVLTF. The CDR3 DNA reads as TGCAGTGCTAGGGAACAGGCCTCTGGGGCCAACGTCCTGACTTTC.

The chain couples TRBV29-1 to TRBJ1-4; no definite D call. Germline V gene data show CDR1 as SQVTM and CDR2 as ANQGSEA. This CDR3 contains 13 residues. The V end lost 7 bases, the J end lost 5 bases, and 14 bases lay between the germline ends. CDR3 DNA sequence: TGCAGCGCCACGGAACTCTCGAATGAAAAACTGTTTTTT. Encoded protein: CSATELSNEKLFF.

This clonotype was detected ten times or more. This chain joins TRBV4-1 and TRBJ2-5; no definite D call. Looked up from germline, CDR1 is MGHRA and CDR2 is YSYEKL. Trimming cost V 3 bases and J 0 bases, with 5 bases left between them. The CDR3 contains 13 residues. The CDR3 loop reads CASSQANQETQYF. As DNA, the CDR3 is TGCGCCAGCAGCCAGGCCAACCAAGAGACCCAGTACTTC.

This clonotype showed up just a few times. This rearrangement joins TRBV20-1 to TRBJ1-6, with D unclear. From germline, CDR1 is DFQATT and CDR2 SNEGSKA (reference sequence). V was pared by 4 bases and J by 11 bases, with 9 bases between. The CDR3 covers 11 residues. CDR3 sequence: CSANSDPPLHF. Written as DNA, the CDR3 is TGCAGTGCTAATTCGGATCCACCCCTCCACTTT.

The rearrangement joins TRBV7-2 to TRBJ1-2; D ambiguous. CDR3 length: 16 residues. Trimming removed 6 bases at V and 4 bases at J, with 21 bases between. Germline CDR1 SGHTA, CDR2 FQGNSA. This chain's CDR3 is CASSQINELLAYGYTF. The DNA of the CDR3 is TGTGCCAGCAGTCAAATTAACGAGCTGCTCGCCTATGGCTACACCTTC.

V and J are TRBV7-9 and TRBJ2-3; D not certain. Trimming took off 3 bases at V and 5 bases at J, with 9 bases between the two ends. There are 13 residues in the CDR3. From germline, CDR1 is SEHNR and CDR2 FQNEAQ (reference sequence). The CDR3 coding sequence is TGTGCCAGCAGCTTCGAAGCAATAGATACGCAGTATTTT. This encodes CASSFEAIDTQYF.

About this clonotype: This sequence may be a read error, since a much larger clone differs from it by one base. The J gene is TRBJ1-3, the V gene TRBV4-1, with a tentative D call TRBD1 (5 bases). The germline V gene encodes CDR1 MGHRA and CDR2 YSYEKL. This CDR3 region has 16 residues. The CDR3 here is CASSQDQGTSGTTIYF. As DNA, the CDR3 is TGCGCCAGCAGCCAAGATCAAGGGACCTCTGGAACCACCATATATTTT.

CDR3 DNA sequence: TGTGCCAGCAGCTTAGACCAGTTCTACGAGCAGTACTTC. Amino acid sequence: CASSLDQFYEQYF. V and J are TRBV7-8 and TRBJ2-7; no firm D call. The germline CDR1 and CDR2 sequences are SGHVS and FQNEAQ. The CDR3 totals 13 residues. Deletions cut 1 base from V and 3 bases from J, with 7 bases between. Filled out from reference TRBV7-8 and TRBJ2-7, the complete variable domain reads GAGVSQSPRYKVAKRGQDVALRCDPISGHVSLFWYQQALGQGPEFLTYFQNEAQLDKSGLPSDRFFAERPEGSVSTLKIQRTQQEDSAVYLCASSLDQFYEQYFGPGTRLTVT.

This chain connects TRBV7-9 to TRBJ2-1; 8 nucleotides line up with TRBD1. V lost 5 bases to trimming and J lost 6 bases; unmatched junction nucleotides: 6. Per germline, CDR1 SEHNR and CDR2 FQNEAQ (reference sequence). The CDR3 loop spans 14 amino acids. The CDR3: CASSIGQGFNEQFF. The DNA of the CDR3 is TGTGCCAGCAGCATCGGACAGGGCTTCAATGAGCAGTTCTTC.

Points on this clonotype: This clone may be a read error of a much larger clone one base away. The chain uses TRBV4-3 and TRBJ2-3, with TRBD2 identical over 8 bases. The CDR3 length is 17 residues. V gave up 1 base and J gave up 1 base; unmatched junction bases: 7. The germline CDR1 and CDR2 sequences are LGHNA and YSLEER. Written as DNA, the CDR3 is TGCGCCAGCAGCCAAGGGGAGGTGACTAGCGGCACAGATACGCAGTATTTT. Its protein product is CASSQGEVTSGTDTQYF.

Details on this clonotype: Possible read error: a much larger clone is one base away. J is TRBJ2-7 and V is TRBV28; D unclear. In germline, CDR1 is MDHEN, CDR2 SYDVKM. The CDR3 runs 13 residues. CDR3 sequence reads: CTSSPGFSYEQYF. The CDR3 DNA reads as TGTACCAGCAGTCCCGGTTTCTCCTACGAGCAGTACTTC.

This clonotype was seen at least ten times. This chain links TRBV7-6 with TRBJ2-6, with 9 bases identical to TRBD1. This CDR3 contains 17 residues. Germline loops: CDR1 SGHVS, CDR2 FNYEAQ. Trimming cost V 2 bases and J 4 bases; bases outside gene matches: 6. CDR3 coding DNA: TGTGCCAGCAGCTTATGGGGACAGGGTACCGGGGCCAACGTCCTGACTTTC. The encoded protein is CASSLWGQGTGANVLTF.

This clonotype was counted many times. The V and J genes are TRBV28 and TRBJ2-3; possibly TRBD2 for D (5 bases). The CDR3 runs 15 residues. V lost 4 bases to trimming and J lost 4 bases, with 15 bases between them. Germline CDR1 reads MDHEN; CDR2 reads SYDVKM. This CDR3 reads CASSSISSRPDTQYF. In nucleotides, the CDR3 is TGTGCCAGCAGTTCCATTTCTAGCCGCCCAGATACGCAGTATTTT. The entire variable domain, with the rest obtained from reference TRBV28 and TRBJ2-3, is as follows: DVKVTQSSRYLVKRTGEKVFLECVQDMDHENMFWYRQDPGLGLRLIYFSYDVKMKEKGDIPEGYSVSREKKERFSLILESASTNQTSMYLCASSSISSRPDTQYFGPGTRLTVL.

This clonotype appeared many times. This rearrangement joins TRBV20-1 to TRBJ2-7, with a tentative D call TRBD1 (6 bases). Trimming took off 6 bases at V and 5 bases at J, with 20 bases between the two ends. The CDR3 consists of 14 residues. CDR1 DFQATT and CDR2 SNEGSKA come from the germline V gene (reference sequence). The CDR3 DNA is TGCAGTGCCACAGAAAACAGGGTCGCGGACGAGCAGTACTTC. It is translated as CSATENRVADEQYF.

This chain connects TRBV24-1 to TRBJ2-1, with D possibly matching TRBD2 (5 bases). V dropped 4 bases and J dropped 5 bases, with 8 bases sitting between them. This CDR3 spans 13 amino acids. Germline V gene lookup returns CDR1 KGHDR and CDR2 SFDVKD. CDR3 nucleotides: TGTGCCACCAGTGAACTAGAAAACAATGAGCAGTTCTTC. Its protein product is CATSELENNEQFF.

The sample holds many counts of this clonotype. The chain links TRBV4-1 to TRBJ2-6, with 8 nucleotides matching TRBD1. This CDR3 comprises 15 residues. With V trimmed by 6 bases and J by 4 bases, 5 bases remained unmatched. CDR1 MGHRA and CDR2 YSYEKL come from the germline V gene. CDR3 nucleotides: TGCGCCAGCAGGATCCAGGGGGCAGGGGCCAACGTCCTGACTTTC. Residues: CASRIQGAGANVLTF.